Following are 9 T cell receptor beta chains from one sample sequenced in a study of CD8 T cells in ankylosing spondylitis. Overall study results and limits: Blood of patients with ankylosing spondylitis appeared to be characterized by a TCR beta motif of several highly homologous variants.

These receptors have no known antigen. One entry per CDR3 protein results from TCRdb running MiXCR on the 5' RACE reads. The sample contains about 480,000 distinct CDR3 sequences, 15% to 20% of which appear only once. Sequencing used blood, either unsorted or a sorted T cell fraction (not recorded which). The receptors were gathered from a male donor with ankylosing spondylitis.

The V call is TRBV5-1, the J call TRBJ2-3; D might be TRBD2 (5 bases). Trimming left V 4 bases short and J 2 bases short, with 14 bases between. The V gene's germline CDR1 is SGHRS and CDR2 YFSETQ. This CDR3 has 15 amino acids. CDR3 in DNA: TGCGCCAGCAGCCGGGGTTCGGGCCCCACAGATACGCAGTATTTT. Translated, it gives CASSRGSGPTDTQYF. Filled out from reference TRBV5-1 and TRBJ2-3, the complete variable domain reads KAGVTQTPRYLIKTRGQQVTLSCSPISGHRSVSWYQQTPGQGLQFLFEYFSETQRNKGNFPGRFSGRQFSNSRSEMNVSTLELGDSALYLCASSRGSGPTDTQYFGPGTRLTVL.

This clonotype was detected ten times or more. V is TRBV3-1 and J is TRBJ1-1; 9 nucleotides match TRBD1. This CDR3 region has 16 residues. V gave up 8 bases and J gave up 1 base; unmatched junction bases: 11. From germline, CDR1 is LGHDT and CDR2 YNNKEL (reference sequence). CDR3 sequence reads: CASRGTGWGTNTEAFF. In DNA, the CDR3 is TGTGCCAGCCGGGGGACAGGGTGGGGGACGAACACTGAAGCTTTCTTT.

There are many counts of this clonotype. The J gene is TRBJ1-4, the V gene TRBV12-3 or TRBV12-4; no clear D. The germline V and J ends were trimmed by 6 bases and 8 bases, with 13 bases remaining between them. This CDR3 is built from 13 residues. CDR3 DNA: TGTGCCAGCAGCCGTGATATACGGGAAAAACTGTTTTTT. Translation gives CASSRDIREKLFF.

This chain connects TRBV6-1 to TRBJ2-7, with 9 bases fitting TRBD1. The CDR3 consists of 14 residues. Germline V gives CDR1 MNHNS, CDR2 SASEGT. Losses at the gene ends were 6 bases for V and 3 bases for J; bases not matched to a gene: 6. The CDR3 DNA sequence: TGTGCCAGCAGGCGGGACAGGGTAAGCTACGAGCAGTACTTC. Translating it yields CASRRDRVSYEQYF.

The chain employs TRBV6-1 and TRBJ1-4; D is possibly TRBD1 (5 bases). This CDR3 is 16 amino acids long. CDR1 is MNHNS and CDR2 is SASEGT in the germline V gene. V lost 4 bases and J lost 0, with 12 bases in between. The CDR3 sequence is CASSGRGGATNEKLFF. The CDR3 region has the DNA TGTGCCAGCAGTGGTCGCGGGGGGGCAACTAATGAAAAACTGTTTTTT.

This chain connects TRBV7-9 to TRBJ2-7; 7 bases line up with TRBD2. Looked up from germline, CDR1 is SEHNR and CDR2 is FQNEAQ (reference sequence). The CDR3 runs to 16 residues. Trimming at V came to 5 bases and at J to 5 bases, leaving 15 bases not matched to a gene. The chain's CDR3 is CASSQTLAGATHEQYF. The CDR3 nucleotides read TGTGCCAGCAGCCAGACTTTGGCGGGAGCCACCCACGAGCAGTACTTC.

This clonotype occurred a few times. The chain carries TRBV6-5 and TRBJ2-6; D may be TRBD1 (6 bases). Per germline, CDR1 MNHEY and CDR2 SVGAGI. The length of the CDR3 is 15 residues. The V gene lost 0 bases and the J gene lost 10 bases, with 13 bases spanning the gap. DNA for the CDR3: TGTGCCAGCAGTTACTCGAGTGGACAGACAAACGTCCTGACTTTC. This gives the protein CASSYSSGQTNVLTF.

Only a few counts were recorded for this clonotype. The V gene is TRBV6-1, the J gene TRBJ2-1; D might be TRBD1 (6 bases). V dropped 4 bases and J dropped 0 bases, with 10 bases sitting between them. Germline V lookup: CDR1 MNHNS, CDR2 SASEGT. The CDR3 spans 15 residues. CDR3 in amino acids: CASSVQGSSYNEQFF. The CDR3 nucleotides are TGTGCCAGCAGTGTACAGGGAAGCTCCTACAATGAGCAGTTCTTC.

This rearrangement joins TRBV18 to TRBJ2-3; no clear D gene. CDR1 is KGHSH and CDR2 is LQKENI in the germline V gene. The CDR3 is 14 residues long. V was cut by 0 bases and J by 4 bases, with 8 bases left in between. This chain's CDR3 is CASSPPAVPDTQYF. The CDR3 DNA follows: TGTGCCAGCTCACCACCTGCGGTGCCAGATACGCAGTATTTT.